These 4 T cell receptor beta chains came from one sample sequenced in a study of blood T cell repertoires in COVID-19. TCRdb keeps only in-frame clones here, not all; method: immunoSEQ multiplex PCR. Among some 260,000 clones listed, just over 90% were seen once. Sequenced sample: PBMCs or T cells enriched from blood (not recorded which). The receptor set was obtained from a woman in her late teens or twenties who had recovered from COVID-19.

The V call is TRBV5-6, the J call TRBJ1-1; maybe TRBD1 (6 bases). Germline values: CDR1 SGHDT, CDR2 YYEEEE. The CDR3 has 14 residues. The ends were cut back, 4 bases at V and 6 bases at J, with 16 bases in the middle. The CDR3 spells CASSRERGIAEAFF. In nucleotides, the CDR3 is TGTGCCAGCAGCCGTGAGAGGGGGATCGCTGAAGCTTTCTTT.

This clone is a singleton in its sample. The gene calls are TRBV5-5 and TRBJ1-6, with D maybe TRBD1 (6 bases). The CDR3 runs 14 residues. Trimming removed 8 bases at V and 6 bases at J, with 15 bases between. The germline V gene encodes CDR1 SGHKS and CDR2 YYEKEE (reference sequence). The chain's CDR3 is CASRGTLGNSPLHF. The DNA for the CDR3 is TGTGCCAGTAGGGGGACGCTAGGTAATTCACCCCTCCACTTT.

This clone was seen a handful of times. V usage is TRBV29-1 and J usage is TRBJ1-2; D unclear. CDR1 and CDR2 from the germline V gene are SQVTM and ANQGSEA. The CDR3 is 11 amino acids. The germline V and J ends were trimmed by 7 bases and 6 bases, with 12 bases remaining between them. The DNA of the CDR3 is TGCAGCGCACGTCGGAGGGATGGCTACACCTTC. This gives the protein CSARRRDGYTF. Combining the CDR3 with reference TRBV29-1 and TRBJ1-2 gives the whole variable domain SAVISQKPSRDICQRGTSLTIQCQVDSQVTMMFWYRQQPGQSLTLIATANQGSEATYESGFVIDKFPISRPNLTFSTLTVSNMSPEDSSIYLCSARRRDGYTFGSGTRLTVV.

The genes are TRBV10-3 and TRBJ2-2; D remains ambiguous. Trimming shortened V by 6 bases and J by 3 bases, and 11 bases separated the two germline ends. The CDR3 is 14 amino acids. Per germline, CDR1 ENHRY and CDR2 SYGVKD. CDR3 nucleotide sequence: TGTGCCATCAGACCAAACACACACACCGGGGAGCTGTTTTTT. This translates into CAIRPNTHTGELFF.